This TCR beta chain was recorded in a study of T cell repertoires in cytomegalovirus infection. At the level of the study: Epitope selection comprised recently identified HLA-C-restricted CMV epitopes and well-studied HLA-B-restricted CMV epitopes. TCR beta signatures that were public indicated CMV infection and matching HLA type.

Using its own MiXCR run on the reads, TCRdb lists one record per CDR3 protein. This repertoire shows more than 250,000 distinct CDR3 sequences, around a quarter found once; its top ten account for approximately 12%. Germline lookup yields CDR1 SGHNT and CDR2 YYREEE (reference sequence). The CDR3 consists of 17 residues. V was shortened by 5 bases and J by 3 bases, with 21 bases between the two germline ends. Findings and caveats of the study: Ex vivo, HLA-C-restricted CMV-specific TCR beta clonotypes prevailed over the rest of the response. Cumulative public TCR beta family frequency identified carriers of CMV plus the relevant HLA.

Comments on this clonotype: The antigen remains undetermined.

The sequence came from a human donor in good health (CMV status not recorded). Some clones in this sample may be carry-over from other donors' samples. The sequencing used cultured PBMCs, collected from culture after CMV antigen stimulation. The chain employs TRBV5-4 and TRBJ2-1, with D possibly matching TRBD2 (5 bases). In nucleotides, the CDR3 is TGTGCCAGCAGGCCCCGGGTAGGGTGGGAGAACTACAATGAGCAGTTCTTC. It codes for CASRPRVGWENYNEQFF.